A single sample gave rise to the 8 T cell receptor beta chains below, sequenced in a study of shared clonotypes between healthy human individuals. Method: immunoSEQ multiplex PCR; TCRdb's copy keeps in-frame clones and lacks some. The sample yields some 2.1 million clones, 85% to 95% seen once. Sequencing was performed on naive CD4+ T cells sorted from blood. Subset described: CD45RA+ positively selected. These receptors originate from a man between 18 and 29 years old in good health.

This clone was detected once. The CDR3 protein is CAGGGNQPQHF. CDR3 nucleotide sequence: TGTGCCGGCGGGGGAAATCAGCCCCAGCATTTT. V usage is TRBV28 and J usage is TRBJ1-5; possible D gene TRBD1, 5 bases. CDR1 is MDHEN and CDR2 is SYDVKM in the germline V gene. The CDR3 has 11 amino acids. Trimming removed 11 bases at V and 4 bases at J, with 9 bases between.

This sequence joins TRBV7-9 and TRBJ1-4, with 7 bases matching TRBD1. The junction had 3 bases not matched to a gene; V was cut back by 4 bases and J by 7 bases. This CDR3 spans 13 amino acids. CDR1 is SEHNR and CDR2 is FQNEAQ in the germline V gene (reference sequence). CDR3 in DNA: TGTGCCAGCAGCTCTTACAGGGGTGAAAAACTGTTTTTT. It specifies CASSSYRGEKLFF. Together with reference TRBV7-9 and TRBJ1-4, the CDR3 gives the full variable domain: DTGVSQNPRHKITKRGQNVTFRCDPISEHNRLYWYRQTLGQGPEFLTYFQNEAQLEKSRLLSDRFSAERPKGSFSTLEIQRTEQGDSAMYLCASSSYRGEKLFFGSGTQLSVL.

The chain combines TRBV7-9 with TRBJ2-5; 8 nucleotides agree with TRBD1. The CDR3 has 13 amino acids. CDR1 is SEHNR and CDR2 is FQNEAQ in the germline V gene (reference sequence). J lost 5 bases, V lost 5 bases, and 4 bases had no gene match. The CDR3 region is CASSRTGLETQYF. CDR3 nucleotides: TGTGCCAGCAGCCGGACAGGGTTGGAGACCCAGTACTTC.

The J gene is TRBJ2-4, the V gene TRBV6-1; 11 bases fit TRBD2. CDR1 is MNHNS, CDR2 SASEGT, per germline. The length of the CDR3 is 14 residues. V dropped 2 bases and J dropped 6; count of bases not matched to a gene: 0. For the CDR3, the DNA is TGTGCCAGCAGTGAACTAGCGGGGGGAAACATTCAGTACTTC. It codes for CASSELAGGNIQYF.

The V gene is TRBV5-1, the J gene TRBJ2-2; the match to TRBD2 covers 13 bases. Germline lookup yields CDR1 SGHRS and CDR2 YFSETQ. The CDR3 loop spans 17 amino acids. V was pared by 7 bases and J by 4 bases, with 10 bases of the junction left unmatched. CDR3 loop: CASESLAGGPSTGELFF. CDR3 coding DNA: TGCGCCAGCGAATCACTAGCGGGAGGGCCGAGCACCGGGGAGCTGTTTTTT.

V gene TRBV7-2 combines with J gene TRBJ2-2; no clear D. V lost 1 base and J 6 bases, leaving 9 bases between the germline ends. This CDR3 region has 14 residues. CDR1 is SGHTA, CDR2 FQGNSA, per germline. The CDR3 region is CASSLGIGPGELFF. CDR3 DNA: TGTGCCAGCAGCTTAGGGATAGGACCCGGGGAGCTGTTTTTT.

The chain links TRBV11-2 to TRBJ2-4; possible D gene TRBD2, 6 bases. Germline CDR1 and CDR2: SGHAT and FQNNGV. This CDR3 has 14 residues. Trimming removed 7 bases from V and 1 base from J, with 11 bases in between. CDR3 coding DNA: TGTGCCAGCACCCCGGGGGTGGCCAAAAACATTCAGTACTTC. Translation: CASTPGVAKNIQYF.

The chain recombines TRBV29-1 with TRBJ1-5; D not resolved. Germline CDR1 is SQVTM and CDR2 is ANQGSEA. The CDR3 runs 13 residues. Trimming removed 5 bases at V and 7 bases at J, with 15 bases between. Here the CDR3 DNA reads TGCAGCGTTAGTTTGGACCAAAGGCAGCCCCAGCATTTT. Protein: CSVSLDQRQPQHF.